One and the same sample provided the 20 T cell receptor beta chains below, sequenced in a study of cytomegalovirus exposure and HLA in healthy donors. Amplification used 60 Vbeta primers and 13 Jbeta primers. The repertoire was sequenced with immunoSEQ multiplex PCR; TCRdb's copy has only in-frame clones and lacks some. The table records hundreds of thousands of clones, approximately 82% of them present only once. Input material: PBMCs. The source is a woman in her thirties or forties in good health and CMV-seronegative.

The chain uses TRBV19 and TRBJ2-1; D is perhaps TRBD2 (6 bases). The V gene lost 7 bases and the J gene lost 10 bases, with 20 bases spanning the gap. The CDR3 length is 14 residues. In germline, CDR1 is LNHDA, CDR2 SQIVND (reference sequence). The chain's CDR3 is CASTLFGGSREQFF. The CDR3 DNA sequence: TGTGCCAGTACCCTTTTCGGGGGTTCACGCGAGCAGTTCTTC.

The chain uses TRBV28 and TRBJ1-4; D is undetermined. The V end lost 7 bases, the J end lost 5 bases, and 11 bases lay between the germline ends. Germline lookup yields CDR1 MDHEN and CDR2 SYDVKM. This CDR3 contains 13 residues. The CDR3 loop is CASKGRGNEKLFF. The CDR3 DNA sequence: TGTGCCAGCAAGGGCAGAGGGAATGAAAAACTGTTTTTT.

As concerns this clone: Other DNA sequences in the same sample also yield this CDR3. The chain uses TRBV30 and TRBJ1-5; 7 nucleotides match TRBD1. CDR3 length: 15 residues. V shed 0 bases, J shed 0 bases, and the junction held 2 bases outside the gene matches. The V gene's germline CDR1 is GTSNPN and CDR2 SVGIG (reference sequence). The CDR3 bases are TGTGCCTGGAGTGTACCAGGGGGTAGCAATCAGCCCCAGCATTTT. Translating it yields CAWSVPGGSNQPQHF.

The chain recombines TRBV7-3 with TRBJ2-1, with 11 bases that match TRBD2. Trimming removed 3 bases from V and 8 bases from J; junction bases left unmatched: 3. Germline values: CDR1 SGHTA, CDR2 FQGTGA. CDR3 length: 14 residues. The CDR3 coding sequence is TGTGCCAGCAGCTTTAGCGGGGGGGCATATGAGCAGTTCTTC. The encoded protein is CASSFSGGAYEQFF.

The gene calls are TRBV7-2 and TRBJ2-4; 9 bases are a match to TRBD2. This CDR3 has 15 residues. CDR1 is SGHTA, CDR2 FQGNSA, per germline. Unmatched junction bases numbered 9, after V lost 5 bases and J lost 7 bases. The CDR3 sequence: CASSPRLAAGNIQYF. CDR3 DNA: TGTGCCAGCAGCCCCCGACTAGCGGCCGGGAACATTCAGTACTTC.

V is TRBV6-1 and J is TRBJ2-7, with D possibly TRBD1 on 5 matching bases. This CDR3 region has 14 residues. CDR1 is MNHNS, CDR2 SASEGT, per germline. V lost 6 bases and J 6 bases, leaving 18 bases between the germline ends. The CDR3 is CASRTWVRGGEQYF. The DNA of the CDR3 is TGTGCCAGCAGGACCTGGGTAAGGGGTGGCGAGCAGTACTTC.

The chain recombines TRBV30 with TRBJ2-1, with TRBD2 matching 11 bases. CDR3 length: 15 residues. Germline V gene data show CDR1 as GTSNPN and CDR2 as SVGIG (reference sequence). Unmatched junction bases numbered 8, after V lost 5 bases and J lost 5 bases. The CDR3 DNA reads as TGTGCCTGGGACACGGGACTAGCGGAAAACAATGAGCAGTTCTTC. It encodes CAWDTGLAENNEQFF. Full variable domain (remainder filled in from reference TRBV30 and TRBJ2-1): SQTIHQWPATLVQPVGSPLSLECTVEGTSNPNLYWYRQAAGRGLQLLFYSVGIGQISSEVPQNLSASRPQDRQFILSSKKLLLSDSGFYLCAWDTGLAENNEQFFGPGTRLTVL.

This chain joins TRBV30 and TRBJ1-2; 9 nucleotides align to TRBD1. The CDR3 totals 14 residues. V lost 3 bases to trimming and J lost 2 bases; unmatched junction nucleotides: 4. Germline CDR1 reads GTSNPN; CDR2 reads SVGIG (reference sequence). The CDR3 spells CAWRIQGANYGYTF. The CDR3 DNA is TGTGCCTGGAGAATACAGGGGGCGAACTATGGCTACACCTTC.

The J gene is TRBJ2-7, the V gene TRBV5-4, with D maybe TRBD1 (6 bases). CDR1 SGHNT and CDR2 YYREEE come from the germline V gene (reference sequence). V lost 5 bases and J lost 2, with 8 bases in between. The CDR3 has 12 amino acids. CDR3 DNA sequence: TGTGCCAGCAGACGGGACACCTACGAGCAGTACTTC. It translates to CASRRDTYEQYF. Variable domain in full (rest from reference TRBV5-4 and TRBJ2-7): ETGVTQSPTHLIKTRGQQVTLRCSSQSGHNTVSWYQQALGQGPQFIFQYYREEENGRGNFPPRFSGLQFPNYSSELNVNALELDDSALYLCASRRDTYEQYFGPGTRLTVT.

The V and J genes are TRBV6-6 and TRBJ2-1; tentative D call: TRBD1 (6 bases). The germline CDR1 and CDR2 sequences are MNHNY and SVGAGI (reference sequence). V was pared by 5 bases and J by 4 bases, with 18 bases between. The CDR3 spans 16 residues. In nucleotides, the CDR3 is TGTGCCAGCAGTCGACAACCTACCGGACAGTACAATGAGCAGTTCTTC. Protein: CASSRQPTGQYNEQFF.

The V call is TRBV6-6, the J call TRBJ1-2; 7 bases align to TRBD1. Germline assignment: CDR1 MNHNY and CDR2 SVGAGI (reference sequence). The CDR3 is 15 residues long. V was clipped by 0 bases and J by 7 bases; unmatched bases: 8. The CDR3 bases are TGTGCCAGCAGTTACTCGTCGGTAGGGGGCGTTGGCTACACCTTC. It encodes CASSYSSVGGVGYTF.

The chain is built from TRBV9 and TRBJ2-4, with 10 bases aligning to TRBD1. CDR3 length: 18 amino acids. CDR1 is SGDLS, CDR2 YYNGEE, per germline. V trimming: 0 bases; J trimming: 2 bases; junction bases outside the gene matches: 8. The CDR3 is CASSVGWGQGSTKNIQYF. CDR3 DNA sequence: TGTGCCAGCAGCGTAGGTTGGGGACAGGGGAGTACCAAAAACATTCAGTACTTC.

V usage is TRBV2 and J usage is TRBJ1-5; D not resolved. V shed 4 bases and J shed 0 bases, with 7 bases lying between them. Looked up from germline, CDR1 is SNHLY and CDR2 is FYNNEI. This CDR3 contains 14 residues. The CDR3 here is CASSASHSNQPQHF. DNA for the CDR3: TGTGCCAGCAGTGCTAGTCATAGCAATCAGCCCCAGCATTTT.

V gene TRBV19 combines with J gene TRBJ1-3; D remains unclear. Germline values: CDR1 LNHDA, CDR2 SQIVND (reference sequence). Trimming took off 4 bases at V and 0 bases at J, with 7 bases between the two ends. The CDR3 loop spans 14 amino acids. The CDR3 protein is CASSSGSSGNTIYF. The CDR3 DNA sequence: TGTGCCAGTAGTAGCGGCAGCTCTGGAAACACCATATATTTT.

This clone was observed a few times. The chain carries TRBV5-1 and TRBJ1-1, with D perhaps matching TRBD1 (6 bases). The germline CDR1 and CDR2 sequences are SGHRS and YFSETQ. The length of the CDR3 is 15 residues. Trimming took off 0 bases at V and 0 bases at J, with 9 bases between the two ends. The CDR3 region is CASSLGAGVNTEAFF. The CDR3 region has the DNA TGCGCCAGCAGCTTGGGGGCAGGGGTGAACACTGAAGCTTTCTTT.

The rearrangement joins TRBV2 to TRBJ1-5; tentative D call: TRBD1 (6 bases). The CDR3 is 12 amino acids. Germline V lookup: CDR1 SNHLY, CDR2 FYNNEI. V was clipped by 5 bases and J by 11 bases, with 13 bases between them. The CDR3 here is CASSSDSATQHF. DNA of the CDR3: TGTGCCAGCAGTTCGGACAGCGCGACCCAGCATTTT.

CDR3 region: CASSQESTPGGGAFF. As DNA, the CDR3 is TGCGCCAGCAGCCAAGAAAGTACCCCAGGGGGCGGGGCTTTCTTT. The rearrangement uses TRBV4-1 and TRBJ1-1, with 8 bases matching TRBD1. Trimming took 0 bases from V and 11 from J; bases not matched to a gene: 11. The CDR3 is 15 amino acids. Germline V gives CDR1 MGHRA, CDR2 YSYEKL.

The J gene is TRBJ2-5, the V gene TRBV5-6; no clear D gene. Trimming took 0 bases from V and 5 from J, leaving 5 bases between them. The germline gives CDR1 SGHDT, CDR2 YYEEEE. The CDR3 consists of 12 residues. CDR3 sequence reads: CASSLDQETQYF. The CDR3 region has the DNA TGTGCCAGCAGCTTGGATCAGGAGACCCAGTACTTC. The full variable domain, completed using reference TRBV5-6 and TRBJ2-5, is DAGVTQSPTHLIKTRGQQVTLRCSPKSGHDTVSWYQQALGQGPQFIFQYYEEEERQRGNFPDRFSGHQFPNYSSELNVNALLLGDSALYLCASSLDQETQYFGPGTRLLVL.

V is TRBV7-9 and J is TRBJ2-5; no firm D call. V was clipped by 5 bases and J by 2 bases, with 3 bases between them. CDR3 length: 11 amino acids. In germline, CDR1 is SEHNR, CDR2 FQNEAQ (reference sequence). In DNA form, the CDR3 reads TGTGCCAGCAGCCATCAAGAGACCCAGTACTTC. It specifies CASSHQETQYF.

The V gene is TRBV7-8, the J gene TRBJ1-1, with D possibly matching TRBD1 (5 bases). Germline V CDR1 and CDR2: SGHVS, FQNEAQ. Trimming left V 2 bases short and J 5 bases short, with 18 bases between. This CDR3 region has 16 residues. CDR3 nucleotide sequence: TGTGCCAGCAGCTTAACCCCTGGGGGGGTGAGGACTGAAGCTTTCTTT. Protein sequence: CASSLTPGGVRTEAFF.